This record concerns one T cell receptor (beta chain) sequence. Its specificity is not known. This sample was taken from a study of response to subunit inactivated influenza vaccine. Study-level results: A suggestion made by the authors is that each seasonal influenza vaccination recruits few new T cells.

TCRdb redid the calling of the RT-PCR reads with MiXCR, one entry per CDR3 protein. The data hold hundreds of thousands of distinct CDR3 sequences, with approximately 15% observed a single time. Germline V gene data show CDR1 as SGHDN and CDR2 as FVKESK. Unmatched junction bases numbered 7, after V lost 4 bases and J lost 6 bases. The CDR3 runs to 15 residues. The chain combines TRBV14 with TRBJ2-3, with 10 bases identical to TRBD1. This TCR derives from a man in his forties or fifties who received an inactivated influenza vaccine. Sequences were derived from PBMCs from blood, sampled less than 15 days before vaccination. CDR3 protein: CASSLWTGGSDTQYF. The CDR3 region has the DNA TGTGCCAGCAGCCTGTGGACAGGGGGTTCTGATACGCAGTATTTT.